Presented here are 21 T cell receptor beta chains from one specimen sequenced in a study of cytomegalovirus exposure and HLA in healthy donors. PCR primers comprised 60 Vbeta and 13 Jbeta primers. Repertoires were generated with immunoSEQ multiplex PCR, while TCRdb's copy carries only in-frame clones and drops some. The sample lists 85,000 to 130,000 clones; approximately 79% were seen once. Sequencing used PBMCs. These receptors all come from a man aged 55-75 years in good health and CMV-seronegative.

The CDR3 spells CASSNRGRSSYNSPLHF. DNA for the CDR3: TGTGCCAGTAGTAACAGGGGTCGTAGCTCCTATAATTCACCCCTCCACTTT. The rearrangement links TRBV19 to TRBJ1-6, with 7 positions matching TRBD1. V gave up 4 bases and J gave up 0 bases; unmatched junction bases: 6. This CDR3 region has 17 residues. The germline V gene encodes CDR1 LNHDA and CDR2 SQIVND (reference sequence).

This chain joins TRBV13 and TRBJ2-3; 8 bases align to TRBD2. The germline gives CDR1 PRHDT, CDR2 FYEKMQ (reference sequence). The CDR3 is 15 amino acids. After removal of 1 base from V and 8 bases from J, the junction contained 8 bases not matched to a gene. In nucleotides, the CDR3 is TGTGCCAGCAGCTTAGCGGCGGGGGGTTCCCCTACGCAGTATTTT. Its translation is CASSLAAGGSPTQYF.

The chain uses TRBV5-4 and TRBJ2-1; 15 positions match TRBD2. CDR3 length: 17 residues. The germline CDR1 and CDR2 sequences are SGHNT and YYREEE (reference sequence). The V segment lost 3 bases and the J segment 2 bases; nucleotides outside the gene matches: 3. The CDR3 DNA reads TGTGCCAGCAGCTCGGGACTAGCGGGGGGAACCTACAATGAGCAGTTCTTC. Protein sequence: CASSSGLAGGTYNEQFF.

The chain uses TRBV11-2 and TRBJ1-5, with D possibly TRBD1 on 6 matching bases. Germline values: CDR1 SGHAT, CDR2 FQNNGV. V was shortened by 5 bases and J by 0 bases, with 14 bases between the two germline ends. The CDR3 is 16 residues long. The CDR3 nucleotides read TGTGCCAGCAGCCGAGGACAGCTCTATAGCAATCAGCCCCAGCATTTT. As protein: CASSRGQLYSNQPQHF.

This clone occurred a few times. The chain links TRBV29-1 to TRBJ2-5; 10 positions agree with TRBD2. The germline gives CDR1 SQVTM, CDR2 ANQGSEA. The CDR3 spans 14 residues. V shed 6 bases, J shed 4 bases, and the junction held 8 bases outside the gene matches. CDR3 region: CSVQLAGGGETQYF. As DNA, the CDR3 is TGCAGCGTCCAATTAGCGGGGGGAGGAGAGACCCAGTACTTC.

This chain uses TRBV29-1 with TRBJ1-2, with 7 positions matching TRBD1. The CDR3 length is 12 residues. Per the germline V gene, CDR1 is SQVTM and CDR2 is ANQGSEA. V lost 3 bases to trimming and J lost 3 bases; unmatched junction nucleotides: 1. For the CDR3, the DNA is TGCAGCGTTGAGGACAGGCACTATGGCTACACCTTC. Protein: CSVEDRHYGYTF.

The rearrangement links TRBV6-6 to TRBJ1-4, with 8 bases matching TRBD1. CDR3 length: 15 amino acids. CDR1 MNHNY and CDR2 SVGAGI come from the germline V gene (reference sequence). J was trimmed by 5 bases and V by 2 bases; bases with no gene match: 4. CDR3 region: CASSYLTGGNEKLFF. As DNA, the CDR3 is TGTGCCAGCAGTTACCTTACAGGGGGAAATGAAAAACTGTTTTTT.

V usage is TRBV5-6 and J usage is TRBJ2-5; the D is unclear. Germline V gives CDR1 SGHDT, CDR2 YYEEEE. The germline V and J ends were trimmed by 0 bases and 4 bases, with 10 bases remaining between them. This CDR3 spans 14 amino acids. CDR3 in DNA: TGTGCCAGCAGCTTGGGGTTCCCGGGAGAGACCCAGTACTTC. Translating gives CASSLGFPGETQYF.

The chain carries TRBV7-9 and TRBJ2-7, with D perhaps matching TRBD1 (5 bases). The CDR3 totals 13 residues. Deletions cut 7 bases from V and 5 bases from J, with 15 bases between. CDR1 is SEHNR and CDR2 is FQNEAQ in the germline V gene (reference sequence). This CDR3 reads CASNDSPFDEQYF. In DNA form, the CDR3 reads TGTGCCAGCAACGACAGTCCCTTTGACGAGCAGTACTTC.

This chain's CDR3 is CASSPRLAQETQYF. The CDR3 nucleotides are TGTGCCAGCAGCCCCCGACTAGCCCAAGAGACCCAGTACTTC. The chain links TRBV7-7 to TRBJ2-5, with TRBD2 matching over 7 bases. The CDR3 has 14 residues. The junction had 4 bases not matched to a gene; V was cut back by 5 bases and J by 1 base. Germline CDR1 and CDR2: SSHAT and FNYEAQ (reference sequence).

The genes are TRBV6-6 and TRBJ1-1; D might be TRBD1 (6 bases). Germline CDR1 is MNHNY and CDR2 is SVGAGI (reference sequence). The CDR3 contains 15 residues. V was trimmed by 2 bases and J by 11 bases, leaving 21 bases between them. Written as DNA, the CDR3 is TGTGCCAGCAGTTACACGGCGGATCAGGGGCGCGGGGCTTTCTTT. This codes for CASSYTADQGRGAFF.

The CDR3 DNA reads TGTGCCAGTCAAACAGGGTTAGATCAGCCCCAGCATTTT. Translating gives CASQTGLDQPQHF. The gene calls are TRBV19 and TRBJ1-5, with a possible D match to TRBD1 (6 bases). This CDR3 is 13 amino acids long. With 8 bases removed from V and 5 bases from J, the gap between germline ends came to 13 bases. Germline V gene data show CDR1 as LNHDA and CDR2 as SQIVND (reference sequence).

The rearrangement joins TRBV19 to TRBJ1-4; TRBD1 matches 8 bases. The CDR3 contains 16 residues. V trimming: 10 bases; J trimming: 0 bases; junction bases outside the gene matches: 10. Germline-derived CDR1 and CDR2 are LNHDA and SQIVND (reference sequence). The CDR3 is CATRPGTGPTNEKLFF. CDR3 bases: TGTGCCACACGACCCGGGACAGGACCAACTAATGAAAAACTGTTTTTT.

This clone was seen just once. This chain connects TRBV6-4 to TRBJ2-2; tentative D call: TRBD2 (6 bases). Between the trimmed V and J ends, which lost 3 bases and 3 bases, there was a span of 11 bases. This CDR3 is 15 amino acids long. The germline CDR1 and CDR2 sequences are MRHNA and SNTAGT. The CDR3 here is CASSERWGDTGELFF. DNA for the CDR3: TGTGCCAGCAGTGAGAGGTGGGGGGACACCGGGGAGCTGTTTTTT.

The chain carries TRBV7-2 and TRBJ2-5; 10 bases are a match to TRBD2. The trim removed 1 base at V and 4 bases at J, leaving 6 bases unmatched. CDR3 length: 16 residues. The V gene's germline CDR1 is SGHTA and CDR2 FQGNSA. CDR3 sequence (DNA): TGTGCCAGCAGCTTAGAGGCGCCTAGCGGGGGAGAGACCCAGTACTTC. This translates into CASSLEAPSGGETQYF.

The chain carries TRBV4-2 and TRBJ2-2; 7 positions agree with TRBD1. The germline gives CDR1 LGHNA, CDR2 YNFKEQ. This CDR3 region has 15 residues. V was pared by 4 bases and J by 0 bases, with 2 bases of the junction left unmatched. The CDR3 protein is CASSPTGTNTGELFF. Written as DNA, the CDR3 is TGTGCCAGCAGCCCGACAGGGACGAACACCGGGGAGCTGTTTTTT.

This clone has just a few counts. The chain couples TRBV11-2 to TRBJ2-5; TRBD2 agrees at 9 bases. V dropped 6 bases and J dropped 5; count of bases not matched to a gene: 13. The CDR3 is made up of 16 amino acids. Germline loops: CDR1 SGHAT, CDR2 FQNNGV. CDR3 sequence: CASRGVARGGWETQYF. The DNA of the CDR3 is TGTGCCAGCAGGGGGGTGGCGCGGGGGGGCTGGGAGACCCAGTACTTC.

The chain has TRBV9 and TRBJ1-1; possibly TRBD1 for D (5 bases). The germline V gene encodes CDR1 SGDLS and CDR2 YYNGEE. The CDR3 has 16 amino acids. V shed 4 bases and J shed 3 bases, with 19 bases lying between them. CDR3 region: CASSPIPGGRDTEAFF. The DNA of the CDR3 is TGTGCCAGCAGCCCTATCCCGGGGGGTAGGGACACTGAAGCTTTCTTT.

The chain is built from TRBV6-1 and TRBJ1-3, with TRBD1 matching over 9 bases. This CDR3 region has 15 residues. Unmatched junction bases numbered 5, after V lost 8 bases and J lost 0 bases. Germline V lookup: CDR1 MNHNS, CDR2 SASEGT. CDR3 nucleotides: TGTGCCAGCCGGGACAGGGCCTTCTCTGGAAACACCATATATTTT. It codes for CASRDRAFSGNTIYF.

Comment on this clone: The same CDR3 arises from other DNA sequences in this sample as well. V gene TRBV6-6 combines with J gene TRBJ1-3; 7 bases agree with TRBD1. Germline CDR1 reads MNHNY; CDR2 reads SVGAGI (reference sequence). CDR3 length: 15 residues. Unmatched junction bases numbered 5, after V lost 6 bases and J lost 0 bases. The CDR3 DNA reads as TGTGCCAGCAGGCCGACAGGGACCTCTGGAAACACCATATATTTT. Translating it yields CASRPTGTSGNTIYF.

V usage is TRBV27 and J usage is TRBJ1-6, with 10 bases fitting TRBD1. Germline trimming cut 2 bases from V and 9 bases from J; bases unmatched to any gene: 13. CDR3 size: 18 residues. CDR1 and CDR2 (germline): MNHEY, SMNVEV (reference sequence). The CDR3 region is CASSLMGQGLSWASPLHF. CDR3 bases: TGTGCCAGCAGTTTAATGGGACAGGGGCTCTCCTGGGCTTCACCCCTCCACTTT.